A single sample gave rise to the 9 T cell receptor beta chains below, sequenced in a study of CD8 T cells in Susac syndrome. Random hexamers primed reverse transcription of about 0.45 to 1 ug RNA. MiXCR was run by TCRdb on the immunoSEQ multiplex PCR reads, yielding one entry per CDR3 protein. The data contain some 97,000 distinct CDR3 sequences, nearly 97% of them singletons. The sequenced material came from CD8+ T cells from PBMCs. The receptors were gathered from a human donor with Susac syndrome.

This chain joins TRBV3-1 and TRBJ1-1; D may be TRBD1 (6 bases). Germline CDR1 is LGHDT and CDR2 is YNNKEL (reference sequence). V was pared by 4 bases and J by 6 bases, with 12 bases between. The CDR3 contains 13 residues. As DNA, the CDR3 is TGTGCCAGCAGCCCGAGGGGGTACGCTGAAGCTTTCTTT. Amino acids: CASSPRGYAEAFF.

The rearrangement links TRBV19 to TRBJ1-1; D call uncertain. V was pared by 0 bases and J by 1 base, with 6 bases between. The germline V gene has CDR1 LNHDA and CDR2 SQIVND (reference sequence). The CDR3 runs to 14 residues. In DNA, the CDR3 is TGTGCCAGTAGTATAGATGCCAGGAACACTGAAGCTTTCTTT. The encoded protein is CASSIDARNTEAFF.

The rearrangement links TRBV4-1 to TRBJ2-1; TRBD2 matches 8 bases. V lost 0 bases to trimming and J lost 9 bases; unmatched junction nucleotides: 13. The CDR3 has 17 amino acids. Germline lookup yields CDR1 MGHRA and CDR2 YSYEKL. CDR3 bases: TGCGCCAGCAGCCAAGAAGGACTGGGACTAGTCGTAAGTGAGCAGTTCTTC. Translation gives CASSQEGLGLVVSEQFF.

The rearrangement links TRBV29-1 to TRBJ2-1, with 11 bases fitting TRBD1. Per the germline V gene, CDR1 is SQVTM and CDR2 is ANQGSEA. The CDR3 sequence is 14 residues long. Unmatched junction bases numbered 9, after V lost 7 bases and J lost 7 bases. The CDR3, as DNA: TGCAGCGCTGACGGGACAGGGGGTAGGAATGAGCAGTTCTTC. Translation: CSADGTGGRNEQFF.

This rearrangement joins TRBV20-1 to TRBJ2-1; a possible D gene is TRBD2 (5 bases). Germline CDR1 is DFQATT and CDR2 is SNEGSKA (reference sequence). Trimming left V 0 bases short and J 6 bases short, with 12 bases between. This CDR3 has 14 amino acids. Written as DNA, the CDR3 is TGCAGTGCTAGAGAGACGCAGAGGGTCAATGAGCAGTTCTTC. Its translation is CSARETQRVNEQFF.

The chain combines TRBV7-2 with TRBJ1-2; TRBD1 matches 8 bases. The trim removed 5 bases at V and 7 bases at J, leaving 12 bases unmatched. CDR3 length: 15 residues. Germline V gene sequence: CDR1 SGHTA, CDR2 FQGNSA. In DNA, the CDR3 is TGTGCCAGCAGCCCGTTGGTCAGGGGGCGGGGTGGCTACACCTTC. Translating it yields CASSPLVRGRGGYTF.

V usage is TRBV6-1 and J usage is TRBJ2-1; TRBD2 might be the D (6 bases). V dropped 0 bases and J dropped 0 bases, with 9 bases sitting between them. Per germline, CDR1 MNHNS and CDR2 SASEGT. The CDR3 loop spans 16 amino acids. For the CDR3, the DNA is TGTGCCAGCAGTGAAGCGCCAGCGGGCTCCTACAATGAGCAGTTCTTC. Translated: CASSEAPAGSYNEQFF.

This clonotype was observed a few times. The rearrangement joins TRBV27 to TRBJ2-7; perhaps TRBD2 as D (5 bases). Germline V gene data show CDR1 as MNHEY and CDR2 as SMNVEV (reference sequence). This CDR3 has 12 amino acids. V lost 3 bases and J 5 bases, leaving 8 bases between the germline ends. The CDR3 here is CASSFTGDEQYF. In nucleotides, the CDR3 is TGTGCCAGCAGTTTTACCGGGGACGAGCAGTACTTC.

CDR3 coding DNA: TGTGCCAGCAGCTTAGTTGCGGGAGCGCCAGATACGCAGTATTTT. The encoded protein is CASSLVAGAPDTQYF. The chain combines TRBV7-2 with TRBJ2-3, with 7 bases matching TRBD2. The CDR3 is made up of 15 amino acids. CDR1 is SGHTA, CDR2 FQGNSA, per germline. With 1 base clipped from V and 4 bases from J, the junction kept 5 bases outside the gene matches.